These 14 T cell receptor beta chains share one sample of origin, sequenced in a study of CD8 T cells in Susac syndrome (dated by TCRdb to 2018 to 2020). Receptor libraries were prepared by the immunoSEQ multiplex PCR assay. RNA was extracted using the RNeasy kit, and roughly 0.45 to 1 microgram was reverse transcribed with random hexamers. TCRdb passed the public sequencing reads through fastp at Q25 and MiXCR, retaining productive beta sequences. Every CDR3 protein is listed once, alongside the most common genes and DNA of its rows. The sample table holds 170,000 or so distinct CDR3 sequences, of which approximately 95% were seen once. 0.15% to 0.2% of the sample goes to the ten largest clones. The sample was CD8+ T cells from PBMCs. These receptors all come from a human donor with multiple sclerosis.

The CDR3: CASSLREDQPQHF. DNA for the CDR3: TGTGCCAGCAGCTTAAGGGAGGATCAGCCCCAGCATTTT. The chain couples TRBV7-9 to TRBJ1-5; D gene uncertain. CDR3 size: 13 residues. Trimming shortened V by 2 bases and J by 5 bases, and 7 bases separated the two germline ends. Germline CDR1 and CDR2: SEHNR and FQNEAQ (reference sequence).

This rearrangement joins TRBV5-4 to TRBJ1-2, with D perhaps matching TRBD1 (5 bases). The CDR3 is 15 amino acids. Trimming removed 0 bases at V and 4 bases at J, with 13 bases between. CDR1 is SGHNT and CDR2 is YYREEE in the germline V gene (reference sequence). Here the CDR3 reads CASSLAWSGFYGYTF. DNA of the CDR3: TGTGCCAGCAGCTTGGCCTGGTCAGGGTTCTATGGCTACACCTTC.

This chain uses TRBV4-1 with TRBJ2-7, with 9 bases lining up with TRBD2. The V gene's germline CDR1 is MGHRA and CDR2 YSYEKL. The junction had 6 bases not matched to a gene; V was cut back by 1 base and J by 5 bases. The CDR3 has 15 residues. The CDR3 DNA is TGCGCCAGCAGCCAAGGGCCTAGCGGGACCAACGAGCAGTACTTC. This gives the protein CASSQGPSGTNEQYF.

The chain carries TRBV2 and TRBJ2-1; 10 bases fit TRBD2. CDR1 SNHLY and CDR2 FYNNEI come from the germline V gene. The CDR3 is 15 amino acids. The V segment lost 9 bases and the J segment 5 bases; nucleotides outside the gene matches: 10. CDR3 bases: TGTGCCAGTAGCCAAAGCGGGGGGGAAAACAATGAGCAGTTCTTC. Translating gives CASSQSGGENNEQFF.

The chain links TRBV29-1 to TRBJ1-5, with 8 bases that match TRBD1. The CDR3 runs 16 residues. The germline V gene has CDR1 SQVTM and CDR2 ANQGSEA. V was pared by 2 bases and J by 2 bases, with 8 bases of the junction left unmatched. As DNA, the CDR3 is TGCAGCGTTGAAATCCAGGGGGCTGATGGCAATCAGCCCCAGCATTTT. Translation: CSVEIQGADGNQPQHF.

This rearrangement joins TRBV11-2 to TRBJ2-7; 9 bases align to TRBD1. Trimming at V came to 4 bases and at J to 4 bases, leaving 11 bases not matched to a gene. The CDR3 totals 16 residues. CDR1 is SGHAT, CDR2 FQNNGV, per germline. The CDR3 DNA sequence: TGTGCCAGCAGCTCTCCTGGGGGGACAGGGACGTACGAGCAGTACTTC. Translation gives CASSSPGGTGTYEQYF. The variable domain in full, completed from reference TRBV11-2 and TRBJ2-7, reads EAGVAQSPRYKIIEKRQSVAFWCNPISGHATLYWYQQILGQGPKLLIQFQNNGVVDDSQLPKDRFSAERLKGVDSTLKIQPAKLEDSAVYLCASSSPGGTGTYEQYFGPGTRLTVT.

As for this clonotype: Germline and junction disagree at one end, which may indicate a read error. V and J are TRBV3-1 and TRBJ1-1; D might be TRBD1 (5 bases). The germline gives CDR1 LGHDT, CDR2 YNNKEL (reference sequence). The CDR3 length is 16 residues. This chain's CDR3 is CASSEEFPGSNTEAFF. CDR3 DNA: TGTGCCAGCAGCGAAGAATTCCCAGGGTCGAACACTGAAGCTTTCTTT.

This chain joins TRBV7-9 and TRBJ2-3, with 11 bases matching TRBD1. Germline V gene data show CDR1 as SEHNR and CDR2 as FQNEAQ (reference sequence). The V segment lost 4 bases and the J segment 7 bases; nucleotides outside the gene matches: 10. This CDR3 contains 16 residues. The CDR3 coding sequence is TGTGCCAGCAGCTGGACAGGGGGCTCCCACAGATATACGCAGTATTTT. This encodes CASSWTGGSHRYTQYF.

This clonotype was recorded once. The rearrangement joins TRBV15 to TRBJ2-1; 8 bases align to TRBD2. This CDR3 comprises 13 residues. Germline V CDR1 and CDR2: LNHNV, YYDKDF (reference sequence). The junction had 2 bases not matched to a gene; V was cut back by 4 bases and J by 6 bases. CDR3 sequence reads: CATSNGLANEQFF. As DNA, the CDR3 is TGTGCCACCAGCAACGGACTAGCCAATGAGCAGTTCTTC.

CDR3 sequence reads: CASATRKGLYEQYF. The CDR3 nucleotides are TGTGCCAGCGCGACTAGGAAAGGGTTGTACGAGCAGTACTTC. The rearrangement joins TRBV27 to TRBJ2-7; D may be TRBD2 (6 bases). Per the germline V gene, CDR1 is MNHEY and CDR2 is SMNVEV (reference sequence). The CDR3 extends over 14 amino acids. With 8 bases removed from V and 4 bases from J, the gap between germline ends came to 18 bases.

This chain connects TRBV20-1 to TRBJ2-7, with 9 bases fitting TRBD1. V shed 3 bases and J 4 bases; nucleotides not matched to a gene: 10. Looked up from germline, CDR1 is DFQATT and CDR2 is SNEGSKA (reference sequence). The CDR3 spans 15 residues. The CDR3 DNA follows: TGCAGTGCTAGGGACACCGGGACAGGGCCGTACGAGCAGTACTTC. It specifies CSARDTGTGPYEQYF.

V gene TRBV10-3 combines with J gene TRBJ2-7, with D tentatively TRBD2 (6 bases). V shed 0 bases and J shed 5 bases, with 11 bases lying between them. The germline V gene has CDR1 ENHRY and CDR2 SYGVKD. CDR3 length: 14 residues. DNA for the CDR3: TGTGCCATCAGTGAGTCTGGGGAGGCCGACGAGCAGTACTTC. Its translation is CAISESGEADEQYF.

This sequence joins TRBV20-1 and TRBJ2-1; 8 bases map to TRBD2. J gave up 5 bases and V 2 bases, and 5 bases lay outside the gene matches. The CDR3 runs 14 residues. Germline V CDR1 and CDR2: DFQATT, SNEGSKA (reference sequence). The CDR3 region is CSARPLAGNNEQFF. CDR3 in DNA: TGCAGTGCTAGACCTCTAGCGGGTAACAATGAGCAGTTCTTC.

The gene calls are TRBV12-3 or TRBV12-4 and TRBJ2-1; 8 bases map to TRBD2. V was clipped by 3 bases and J by 5 bases; unmatched bases: 6. This CDR3 is 15 amino acids long. CDR3 in DNA: TGTGCCAGCAGTTTTTGGCGGGAGGTCAACAATGAGCAGTTCTTC. Translation gives CASSFWREVNNEQFF.